This TCR beta chain was profiled in a study of sequential checkpoint blockade in melanoma (dated by TCRdb to between 2018 and 2021). About the study as a whole: Patients were randomized 1:1 to first-line nivolumab followed by ipilimumab (arm A) or ipilimumab followed by nivolumab (arm B). Maintenance nivolumab came after each of the two trial sequences. DNA from around 84 pretreatment melanoma tumor samples was subjected to TCRbeta immunosequencing. For 20 to 25 patients, matched tumor biopsies were obtained before treatment and at week 13, following single-agent nivolumab (arm A) or ipilimumab (arm B). In around 81% of the matched pre- and post-treatment tumor biopsy pairs, both biopsies came from the same lesion.

TCRbeta CDR3 regions were immunosequenced from genomic DNA with the immunoSEQ Assay. Genomic DNA was amplified by bias-controlled multiplex PCR before high-throughput sequencing. The original pipeline was this. To quantify the absolute abundance of each unique TCRbeta CDR3 region, the sequences were collapsed and filtered. Clonality, defined as 1 minus Pielou's evenness, was calculated using only productive rearrangements. Tumor T-cell fraction was computed by normalizing TCRbeta template counts to usable DNA, estimated from several housekeeping genes. A previously published method was used to identify clones whose frequencies were significantly greater in on-treatment samples than in baseline samples. What TCRdb holds here is the immuneACCESS table cut down to in-frame rearrangements. Part of the clones is not present; checked against another copy, under half of the missing clones reflect an unresolved V gene, and the others are unexplained. That table is the source of V, J and clone size, and D and trimming were worked out from the DNA. The sample table records around 2,000 clones; 18% of these occur just once. Jointly, the top ten make up around 18% of the sample.

The CDR3 holds 15 amino acids from the cysteine to the phenylalanine. Only the CDR3 DNA is retained, 45 bases long and in frame from the first base. Reading the germline V gene gives CDR1 MNHGY and CDR2 SAAAGT. Relative to germline, V is missing 2 bases and J is missing 10 bases, with 9 bases of the junction outside any gene match. Study-level results and caveats: In the nivolumab-first arm (arm A), pretreatment tumor TIL clonality was associated with response (P = .04). Larger, independent patient cohorts are needed to validate the response-prediction model that combines TCR metrics and mutation burden. Tumor T-cell fraction and clonality were found to correlate with PD-L1 staining and CD8+ T-cell counts but not with mutational load. Within-arm analyses of tumor T-cell fraction were limited by small sample sizes and reduced statistical power. Achieving clinical benefit was about 30 times more likely for patients whose tumor T-cell fraction and clonality increased by week 13.

In the paper's terms, the treatment or condition label means: randomized to nivolumab then ipilimumab (arm A) or the reverse (arm B). Prior DNA-damaging chemotherapy had not been received by any trial patient. The samples were obtained from melanoma patients enrolled in CheckMate 064, an open-label, randomized phase II trial testing sequential checkpoint blockade. Genomic DNA from formalin-fixed paraffin-embedded (FFPE) tissue samples was used for tumor TCR sequencing. This clone is regarded as medium-sized (0.01 to 0.1%). No antigen is known for it. One base away there is no much larger clone; base qualities are not given. Other DNA sequences within the sample encode an identical CDR3.

The receptor was isolated from a human donor with melanoma. The sequences come from tumor tissue (inferred from file names), collected from a patient given nivolumab and ipilimumab in sequence. The chain links TRBV6-8 with TRBJ2-1; 9 of the junction bases match TRBD2. The nucleotide sequence is TGTGCCAGCAGTTACGGGGCGGGAGGGCCAGACGAGCAGTTCTTC. Its product reads: CASSYGAGGPDEQFF.